The next 17 T cell receptor beta chains were all read from a single sample in a study of vaccination and CD4 T cells after COVID-19. Treatment noted: roughly ten-day PBMC culture with coronavirus spike peptide pools or control peptides (ViraFEST assay). Their recognized antigens are unknown. An Oncomine TCR Beta short-read assay was used to sequence the DNA from cultured CD4+ T cells. TCRdb independently ran MiXCR on the PCR reads; one entry per CDR3 protein. This table holds over 14,000 distinct CDR3 sequences, about 50% found once. The sample consisted of CD4+ T cells from blood, cultured in vitro. These receptor sequences come from a human donor who had recovered from COVID-19.

The V and J genes are TRBV11-2 and TRBJ1-6; a weak D match, TRBD1 (5 bases). V lost 0 bases to trimming and J lost 7 bases, with 10 bases between them. The CDR3 extends over 15 amino acids. CDR1 is SGHAT and CDR2 is FQNNGV in the germline V gene. The DNA for the CDR3 is TGTGCCAGCAGCTTAGATCGGGCAGGGAATTCACCCCTCCACTTT. It codes for CASSLDRAGNSPLHF. Looking up the rest from reference TRBV11-2 and TRBJ1-6 gives the full variable domain: EAGVAQSPRYKIIEKRQSVAFWCNPISGHATLYWYQQILGQGPKLLIQFQNNGVVDDSQLPKDRFSAERLKGVDSTLKIQPAKLEDSAVYLCASSLDRAGNSPLHFGNGTRLTVT.

This clonotype appeared a few times. J is TRBJ2-7 and V is TRBV6-2 or TRBV6-3; 10 nucleotides align to TRBD1. The length of the CDR3 is 15 residues. Germline lookup yields CDR1 MNHEY and CDR2 SVGEGT. The junction had 8 bases not matched to a gene; V was cut back by 5 bases and J by 4 bases. CDR3: CASSPLRDRGYEQYF. CDR3 DNA sequence: TGTGCCAGCAGTCCACTCCGGGACAGGGGTTACGAGCAGTACTTC.

The rearrangement links TRBV28 to TRBJ1-5; possible D gene TRBD1, 6 bases. Trimming removed 6 bases at V and 7 bases at J, with 10 bases between. This CDR3 has 12 residues. Looked up from germline, CDR1 is MDHEN and CDR2 is SYDVKM. The CDR3 loop reads CASRQGLQPQHF. DNA of the CDR3: TGTGCCAGCAGACAGGGTCTGCAGCCCCAGCATTTT. The complete variable domain, with remaining parts taken from reference TRBV28 and TRBJ1-5, reads DVKVTQSSRYLVKRTGEKVFLECVQDMDHENMFWYRQDPGLGLRLIYFSYDVKMKEKGDIPEGYSVSREKKERFSLILESASTNQTSMYLCASRQGLQPQHFGDGTRLSIL.

V gene TRBV28 combines with J gene TRBJ1-1; D is unresolved. Trimming took off 9 bases at V and 5 bases at J, with 10 bases between the two ends. This CDR3 contains 11 residues. Germline lookup yields CDR1 MDHEN and CDR2 SYDVKM. The CDR3 DNA sequence: TGTGCCAGTAATTCGGGGACTGAAGCTTTCTTT. This sequence encodes CASNSGTEAFF.

The chain links TRBV19 to TRBJ2-1; TRBD2 agrees at 9 bases. CDR1 LNHDA and CDR2 SQIVND come from the germline V gene (reference sequence). The CDR3 contains 18 residues. The V gene end was trimmed by 3 bases and the J gene end by 4 bases; junction bases not matched to a gene: 13. As DNA, the CDR3 is TGTGCCAGTAGTATGTACCCCCCTGGCGGGAGGGCGTACAATGAGCAGTTCTTC. Translated: CASSMYPPGGRAYNEQFF.

The chain uses TRBV7-2 and TRBJ2-5, with 9 bases fitting TRBD2. Losses at the gene ends were 0 bases for V and 0 bases for J; bases not matched to a gene: 11. Germline V gene sequence: CDR1 SGHTA, CDR2 FQGNSA. This CDR3 region has 19 residues. The CDR3 loop is CASSLARSLAGAYQETQYF. In DNA form, the CDR3 reads TGTGCCAGCAGCTTAGCTAGAAGTTTAGCGGGGGCGTACCAAGAGACCCAGTACTTC.

The rearrangement links TRBV19 to TRBJ1-5, with D perhaps matching TRBD1 (6 bases). Germline CDR1 and CDR2: LNHDA and SQIVND (reference sequence). The length of the CDR3 is 13 residues. Trimming removed 0 bases at V and 7 bases at J, with 7 bases between. CDR3 loop: CASSIDRGQPQHF. As DNA, the CDR3 is TGTGCCAGTAGTATAGACAGGGGCCAGCCCCAGCATTTT.

CDR3 bases: TGTGCCAGCAGCCAAGACTCCCCCTGGACTAGCGCTAGCACAGATACGCAGTATTTT. Protein sequence: CASSQDSPWTSASTDTQYF. The chain uses TRBV4-2 and TRBJ2-3; 9 bases match TRBD2. V shed 0 bases and J 0 bases; nucleotides not matched to a gene: 10. Germline V gene sequence: CDR1 LGHNA, CDR2 YNFKEQ. The CDR3 has 19 residues.

The chain carries TRBV9 and TRBJ2-5; the D is unclear. CDR1 is SGDLS and CDR2 is YYNGEE in the germline V gene. The CDR3 contains 11 residues. The V end lost 1 base, the J end lost 7 bases, and 5 bases lay between the germline ends. CDR3 residues: CASSVPLTQYF. For the CDR3, the DNA is TGTGCCAGCAGCGTACCCTTGACCCAGTACTTC.

The V call is TRBV20-1, the J call TRBJ1-1; no clear D. CDR1 and CDR2 from the germline V gene are DFQATT and SNEGSKA (reference sequence). Deletions cut 0 bases from V and 3 bases from J, with 8 bases between. The CDR3 is 13 residues long. DNA for the CDR3: TGCAGTGCTAGAGACAGCTTCTACACTGAAGCTTTCTTT. This codes for CSARDSFYTEAFF.

The rearrangement joins TRBV21-1 to TRBJ2-7; the table assigns TRBD2, which was not confirmed against the DNA. TRBV21-1 counts as a pseudogene. CDR3 length equals 14 residues. DNA for the CDR3: TGTGCCAGCAGCAACTGGGCGGGAGGCTACGAGCAGTACTTC. Encoded protein: CASSNWAGGYEQYF.

This clonotype was observed a few times. The chain couples TRBV6-1 to TRBJ1-6; D might be TRBD1 (5 bases). V shed 8 bases and J shed 5 bases, with 13 bases lying between them. Germline CDR1 MNHNS, CDR2 SASEGT. This CDR3 is 14 amino acids long. CDR3 nucleotide sequence: TGTGCCAGCTCGGCAGGGCACCATAATTCACCCCTCCACTTT. This codes for CASSAGHHNSPLHF.

The chain employs TRBV12-3 or TRBV12-4 and TRBJ2-3; perhaps TRBD2 as D (5 bases). The CDR3 spans 14 residues. Deletions cut 3 bases from V and 10 bases from J, with 17 bases between. CDR3 sequence: CASSLSLATFSQYF. In nucleotides, the CDR3 is TGTGCCAGCAGTTTGAGTCTAGCAACGTTTTCGCAGTATTTT.

V usage is TRBV5-5 and J usage is TRBJ2-7, with 8 nucleotides matching TRBD2. Unmatched junction bases numbered 15, after V lost 4 bases and J lost 3 bases. CDR3 length equals 17 residues. The germline V gene encodes CDR1 SGHKS and CDR2 YYEKEE (reference sequence). The CDR3: CASSRSLAGLFSYEQYF. DNA for the CDR3: TGTGCCAGCAGCCGCTCGCTAGCGGGCCTTTTCAGCTACGAGCAGTACTTC. Full variable domain (outside the CDR3, taken from reference TRBV5-5 and TRBJ2-7): DAGVTQSPTHLIKTRGQQVTLRCSPISGHKSVSWYQQVLGQGPQFIFQYYEKEERGRGNFPDRFSARQFPNYSSELNVNALLLGDSALYLCASSRSLAGLFSYEQYFGPGTRLTVT.

This sequence joins TRBV5-1 and TRBJ2-6; the D is unclear. The V end was cut by 5 bases, the J end by 0 bases, with 6 bases between. The germline gives CDR1 SGHRS, CDR2 YFSETQ. The CDR3 consists of 14 residues. The CDR3 spells CASRLLSGANVLTF. The CDR3 DNA is TGCGCCAGCAGGTTACTCTCTGGGGCCAACGTCCTGACTTTC. The full variable domain, completed using reference TRBV5-1 and TRBJ2-6, is KAGVTQTPRYLIKTRGQQVTLSCSPISGHRSVSWYQQTPGQGLQFLFEYFSETQRNKGNFPGRFSGRQFSNSRSEMNVSTLELGDSALYLCASRLLSGANVLTFGAGSRLTVL.

This chain connects TRBV10-3 to TRBJ1-4; 8 positions agree with TRBD1. The V gene end was trimmed by 4 bases and the J gene end by 7 bases; junction bases not matched to a gene: 5. In germline, CDR1 is ENHRY, CDR2 SYGVKD. CDR3 length equals 14 residues. The DNA of the CDR3 is TGTGCCATCAGTGGGACAGGGAGGGGTGAAAAACTGTTTTTT. Its translation is CAISGTGRGEKLFF.

The gene calls are TRBV6-1 and TRBJ1-3, with D hard to call. The germline V gene encodes CDR1 MNHNS and CDR2 SASEGT. CDR3 size: 16 residues. The germline V and J ends were trimmed by 1 base and 4 bases, with 14 bases remaining between them. CDR3 sequence: CASSEGRNALGNTIYF. CDR3 sequence (DNA): TGTGCCAGCAGTGAAGGGCGGAATGCTCTGGGAAACACCATATATTTT.